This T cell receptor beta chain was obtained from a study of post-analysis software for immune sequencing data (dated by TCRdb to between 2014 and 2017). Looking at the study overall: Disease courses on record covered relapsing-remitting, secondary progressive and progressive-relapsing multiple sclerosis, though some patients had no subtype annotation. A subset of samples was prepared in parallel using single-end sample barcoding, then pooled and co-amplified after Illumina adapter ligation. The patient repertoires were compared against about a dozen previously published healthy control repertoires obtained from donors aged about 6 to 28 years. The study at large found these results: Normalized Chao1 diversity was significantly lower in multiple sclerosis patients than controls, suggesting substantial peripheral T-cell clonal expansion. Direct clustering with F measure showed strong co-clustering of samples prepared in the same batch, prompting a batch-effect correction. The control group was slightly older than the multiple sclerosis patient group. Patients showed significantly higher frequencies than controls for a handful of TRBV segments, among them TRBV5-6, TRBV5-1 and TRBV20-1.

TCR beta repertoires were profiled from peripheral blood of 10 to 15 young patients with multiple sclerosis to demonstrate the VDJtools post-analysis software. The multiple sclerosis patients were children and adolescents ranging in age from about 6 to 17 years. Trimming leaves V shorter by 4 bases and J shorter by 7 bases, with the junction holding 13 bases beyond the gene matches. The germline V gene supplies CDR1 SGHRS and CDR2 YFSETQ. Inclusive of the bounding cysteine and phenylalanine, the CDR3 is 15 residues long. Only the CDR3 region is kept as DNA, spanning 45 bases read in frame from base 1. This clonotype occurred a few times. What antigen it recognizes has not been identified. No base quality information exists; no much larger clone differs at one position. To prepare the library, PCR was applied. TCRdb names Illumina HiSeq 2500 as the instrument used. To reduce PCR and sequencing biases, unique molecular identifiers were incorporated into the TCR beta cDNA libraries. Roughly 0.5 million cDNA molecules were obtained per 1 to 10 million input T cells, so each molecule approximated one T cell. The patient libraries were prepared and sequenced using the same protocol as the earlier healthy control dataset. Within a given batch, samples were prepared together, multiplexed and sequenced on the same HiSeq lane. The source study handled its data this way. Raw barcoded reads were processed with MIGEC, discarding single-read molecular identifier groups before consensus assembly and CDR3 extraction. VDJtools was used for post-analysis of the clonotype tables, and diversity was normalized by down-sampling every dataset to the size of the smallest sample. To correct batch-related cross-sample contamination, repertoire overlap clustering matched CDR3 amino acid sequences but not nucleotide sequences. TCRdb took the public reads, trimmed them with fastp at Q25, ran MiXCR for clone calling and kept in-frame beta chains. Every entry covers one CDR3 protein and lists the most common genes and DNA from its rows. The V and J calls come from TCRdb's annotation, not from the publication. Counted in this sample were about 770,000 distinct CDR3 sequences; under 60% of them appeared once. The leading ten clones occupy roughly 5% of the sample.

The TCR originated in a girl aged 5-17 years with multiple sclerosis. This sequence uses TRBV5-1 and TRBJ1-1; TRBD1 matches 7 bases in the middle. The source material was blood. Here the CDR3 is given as CASSPQTGRRGEAFF. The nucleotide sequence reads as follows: TGCGCCAGCAGCCCACAGACAGGGCGGCGGGGTGAAGCTTTCTTT.